One and the same sample provided the 15 T cell receptor beta chains below, sequenced in a study of early T cells in non-severe SARS-CoV-2 infection. One entry per CDR3 protein, called by TCRdb with MiXCR from the 5' RACE reads. The profile covers tens of thousands of distinct CDR3 sequences, with 5% to 6% appearing a single time and roughly 6.3% taken by the ten largest. This specimen consisted of whole blood, obtained at baseline. The receptors were gathered from an adult who was a healthcare worker with PCR-confirmed SARS-CoV-2 infection or an uninfected control (not recorded which).

This clonotype was recorded many times. The V and J genes are TRBV19 and TRBJ2-1, with D possibly being TRBD1 (6 bases). Trimming took off 4 bases at V and 4 bases at J, with 20 bases between the two ends. The CDR3 sequence is 17 residues long. Germline assignment: CDR1 LNHDA and CDR2 SQIVND (reference sequence). The CDR3 bases are TGTGCCAGTAGTAGCCTAACAGGGACCGAGAATTACAATGAGCAGTTCTTC. This sequence encodes CASSSLTGTENYNEQFF.

The chain couples TRBV27 to TRBJ1-5, with a possible D match to TRBD1 (5 bases). CDR1 and CDR2 (germline): MNHEY, SMNVEV (reference sequence). The CDR3 sequence is 12 residues long. Trimming took 9 bases from V and 9 from J, leaving 15 bases between them. The CDR3 loop is CASRQTTGPQHF. CDR3 nucleotide sequence: TGTGCCAGTAGACAGACCACAGGGCCCCAGCATTTT.

This clonotype was observed at least ten times. At one end, the junction sequence differs from germline, possibly due to a read error. The chain has TRBV18 and TRBJ1-1; D not resolved. Germline-derived CDR1 and CDR2 are KGHSH and LQKENI. The CDR3 covers 15 residues. The CDR3 DNA is TGTGCCAGCTCGCCACCCGGCACGGGGAACACTGAAGCTTTCTTT. The encoded protein is CASSPPGTGNTEAFF.

The V call is TRBV4-1, the J call TRBJ2-1; 8 bases match TRBD2. V lost 0 bases to trimming and J lost 4 bases; unmatched junction nucleotides: 8. CDR1 is MGHRA, CDR2 YSYEKL, per germline. The CDR3 runs to 17 residues. This chain's CDR3 is CASSQEGTGLVYNEQFF. In DNA form, the CDR3 reads TGCGCCAGCAGCCAAGAGGGAACGGGACTAGTTTACAATGAGCAGTTCTTC.

This clonotype turned up a few times. This rearrangement joins TRBV20-1 to TRBJ2-1; D may be TRBD2 (6 bases). The CDR3 has 16 amino acids. The germline V gene encodes CDR1 DFQATT and CDR2 SNEGSKA (reference sequence). V was cut by 1 base and J by 3 bases, with 16 bases left in between. The CDR3 protein is CSARGGGNFDYNEQFF. The CDR3, as DNA: TGCAGTGCTAGAGGTGGGGGGAACTTCGACTACAATGAGCAGTTCTTC.

This clonotype appeared many times. V and J are TRBV11-2 and TRBJ2-7, with 7 bases matching TRBD2. The CDR3 extends over 14 amino acids. With 4 bases clipped from V and 3 bases from J, the junction kept 6 bases outside the gene matches. The V gene's germline CDR1 is SGHAT and CDR2 FQNNGV. The chain's CDR3 is CASSYSGMNYEQYF. The DNA of the CDR3 is TGTGCCAGCAGCTACAGCGGGATGAACTACGAGCAGTACTTC. The complete variable domain, with remaining parts taken from reference TRBV11-2 and TRBJ2-7, reads EAGVAQSPRYKIIEKRQSVAFWCNPISGHATLYWYQQILGQGPKLLIQFQNNGVVDDSQLPKDRFSAERLKGVDSTLKIQPAKLEDSAVYLCASSYSGMNYEQYFGPGTRLTVT.

V and J are TRBV11-2 and TRBJ1-5; D call uncertain. Germline V CDR1 and CDR2: SGHAT, FQNNGV. Trimming pared 1 base from V and 5 bases from J, leaving 6 bases between. The CDR3 loop spans 13 amino acids. In DNA form, the CDR3 reads TGTGCCAGCAGCTTAGCCGGGCATCAGCCCCAGCATTTT. Its protein product is CASSLAGHQPQHF.

This clonotype has only a few counts. The DNA for the CDR3 is TGTGCCAGCAGTTCTACAGGGTCTGGAAACACCATATATTTT. Amino acid sequence: CASSSTGSGNTIYF. The chain recombines TRBV28 with TRBJ1-3, with D tentatively TRBD1 (6 bases). From germline, CDR1 is MDHEN and CDR2 SYDVKM. The CDR3 loop spans 14 amino acids. V lost 4 bases, J lost 1 base, and 8 bases lay in between. The complete variable domain, with remaining parts taken from reference TRBV28 and TRBJ1-3, reads DVKVTQSSRYLVKRTGEKVFLECVQDMDHENMFWYRQDPGLGLRLIYFSYDVKMKEKGDIPEGYSVSREKKERFSLILESASTNQTSMYLCASSSTGSGNTIYFGEGSWLTVV.

There are a few counts of this clonotype. This chain uses TRBV20-1 with TRBJ1-3; D remains unclear. The CDR3 totals 11 residues. The ends were cut back, 3 bases at V and 4 bases at J, with 4 bases in the middle. Germline V gene data show CDR1 as DFQATT and CDR2 as SNEGSKA (reference sequence). The CDR3 is CSASRGNTIYF. DNA of the CDR3: TGCAGTGCTAGCCGGGGAAACACCATATATTTT.

There are many counts of this clonotype. The chain has TRBV28 and TRBJ2-7, with D possibly being TRBD2 (5 bases). The CDR3 totals 16 residues. Between the trimmed V and J ends, which lost 2 bases and 3 bases, there was a span of 17 bases. The germline CDR1 and CDR2 sequences are MDHEN and SYDVKM. CDR3 amino acids: CASSLRSRHDYYEQYV. The DNA of the CDR3 is TGTGCCAGCAGTTTACGTTCGAGACATGACTACTACGAGCAGTACGTC.

At least ten counts were recorded for this clonotype. The chain recombines TRBV13 with TRBJ1-1; 8 nucleotides line up with TRBD1. In germline, CDR1 is PRHDT, CDR2 FYEKMQ (reference sequence). The CDR3 spans 17 residues. The V segment lost 5 bases and the J segment 0 bases; nucleotides outside the gene matches: 11. The CDR3 sequence is CASSPYLPGQVNTEAFF. The CDR3 nucleotides are TGTGCCAGCAGCCCCTATTTACCGGGACAGGTGAACACTGAAGCTTTCTTT. Based on the CDR3 plus reference TRBV13 and TRBJ1-1, the full variable domain is AAGVIQSPRHLIKEKRETATLKCYPIPRHDTVYWYQQGPGQDPQFLISFYEKMQSDKGSIPDRFSAQQFSDYHSELNMSSLELGDSALYFCASSPYLPGQVNTEAFFGQGTRLTVV.

This clonotype occurred many times. V gene TRBV6-5 combines with J gene TRBJ1-4; 9 bases map to TRBD1. Germline V gene data show CDR1 as MNHEY and CDR2 as SVGAGI. The CDR3 totals 15 residues. V lost 7 bases and J lost 4; bases outside the gene matches: 7. CDR3 sequence reads: CASKKDRGHNEKLFF. The CDR3 bases are TGTGCCAGCAAAAAGGACAGGGGCCATAATGAAAAACTGTTTTTT.

The chain combines TRBV11-2 with TRBJ2-4; 9 bases are shared with TRBD1. Losses at the gene ends were 5 bases for V and 6 bases for J; bases not matched to a gene: 14. The V gene's germline CDR1 is SGHAT and CDR2 FQNNGV. This CDR3 has 17 residues. The CDR3 sequence: CASSPGTGTYAGNIQYF. DNA for the CDR3: TGTGCCAGCAGCCCGGGGACAGGGACTTACGCGGGAAACATTCAGTACTTC.

This clonotype was detected ten times or more. This chain uses TRBV7-3 with TRBJ2-7; TRBD2 aligns across 13 bases. The ends lost 5 bases at V and 7 bases at J; junction bases unmatched: 8. CDR1 SGHTA and CDR2 FQGTGA come from the germline V gene. CDR3 length equals 15 residues. CDR3 sequence: CASSQTSGRAEEQYF. CDR3 nucleotide sequence: TGTGCCAGCAGCCAAACTAGCGGGAGGGCGGAGGAGCAGTACTTC.

This clonotype was recorded many times. The chain links TRBV28 to TRBJ2-1, with 10 bases aligning to TRBD1. Trimming took 8 bases from V and 11 from J; bases not matched to a gene: 9. Germline V CDR1 and CDR2: MDHEN, SYDVKM. The CDR3 is 13 amino acids. The CDR3 is CASGTGDTVKQFF. DNA of the CDR3: TGTGCCAGCGGGACAGGGGACACTGTGAAGCAGTTCTTC. Combining the CDR3 with reference TRBV28 and TRBJ2-1 gives the whole variable domain DVKVTQSSRYLVKRTGEKVFLECVQDMDHENMFWYRQDPGLGLRLIYFSYDVKMKEKGDIPEGYSVSREKKERFSLILESASTNQTSMYLCASGTGDTVKQFFGPGTRLTVL.